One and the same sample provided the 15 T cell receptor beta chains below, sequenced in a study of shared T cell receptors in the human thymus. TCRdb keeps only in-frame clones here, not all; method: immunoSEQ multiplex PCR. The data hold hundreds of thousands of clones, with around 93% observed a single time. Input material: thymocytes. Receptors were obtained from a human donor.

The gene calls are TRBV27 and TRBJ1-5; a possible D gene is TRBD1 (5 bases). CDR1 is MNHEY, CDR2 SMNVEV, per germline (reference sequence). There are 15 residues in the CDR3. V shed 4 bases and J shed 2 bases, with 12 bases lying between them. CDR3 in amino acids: CASSWVGGGNQPQHF. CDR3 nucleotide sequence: TGTGCCAGCAGTTGGGTCGGGGGAGGCAATCAGCCCCAGCATTTT.

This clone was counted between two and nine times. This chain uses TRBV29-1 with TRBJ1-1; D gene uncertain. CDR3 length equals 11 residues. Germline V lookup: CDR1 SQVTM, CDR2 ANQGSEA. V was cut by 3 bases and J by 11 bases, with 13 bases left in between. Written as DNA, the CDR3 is TGCAGCGTTGAGACCTTTGGGGAGGCTTTCTTT. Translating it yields CSVETFGEAFF.

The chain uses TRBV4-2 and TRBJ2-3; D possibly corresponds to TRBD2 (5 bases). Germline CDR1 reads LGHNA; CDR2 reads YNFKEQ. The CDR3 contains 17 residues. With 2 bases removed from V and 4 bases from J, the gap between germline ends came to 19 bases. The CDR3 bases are TGTGCCAGCAGCCAACGTAATAGCGAGGCCCGGGCAGATACGCAGTATTTT. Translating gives CASSQRNSEARADTQYF.

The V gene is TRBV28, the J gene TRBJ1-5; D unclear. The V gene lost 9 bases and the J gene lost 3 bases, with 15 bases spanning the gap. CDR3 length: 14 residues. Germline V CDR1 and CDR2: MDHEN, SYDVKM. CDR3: CASHCVRPNQPQHF. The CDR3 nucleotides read TGTGCCAGTCATTGTGTGCGACCCAATCAGCCCCAGCATTTT.

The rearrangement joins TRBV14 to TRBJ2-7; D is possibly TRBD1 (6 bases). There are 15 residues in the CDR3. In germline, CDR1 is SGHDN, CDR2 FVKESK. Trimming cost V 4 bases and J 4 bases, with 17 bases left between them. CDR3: CASSPGTSDLYEQYF. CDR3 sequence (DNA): TGTGCCAGCAGCCCTGGGACATCGGACCTTTACGAGCAGTACTTC.

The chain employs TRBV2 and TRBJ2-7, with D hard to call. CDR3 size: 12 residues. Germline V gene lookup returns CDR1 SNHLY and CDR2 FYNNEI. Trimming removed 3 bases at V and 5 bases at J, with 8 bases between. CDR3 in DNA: TGTGCCAGCAGTGATTGGAGTCACGAGCAGTACTTC. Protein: CASSDWSHEQYF.

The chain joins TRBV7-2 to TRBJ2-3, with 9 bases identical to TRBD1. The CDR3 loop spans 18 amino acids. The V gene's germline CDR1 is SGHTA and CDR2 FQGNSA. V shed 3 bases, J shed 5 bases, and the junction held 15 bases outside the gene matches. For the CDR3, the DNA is TGTGCCAGCAGCTTGGGGACCGGGACAGGGAGACGGGGAGATACGCAGTATTTT. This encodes CASSLGTGTGRRGDTQYF.

CDR3 in amino acids: CSLGHSTSTDTQYF. CDR3 DNA: TGCAGCCTGGGCCACTCCACTAGCACAGATACGCAGTATTTT. The chain combines TRBV29-1 with TRBJ2-3; D not resolved. This CDR3 contains 14 residues. Trimming took 8 bases from V and 0 from J, leaving 15 bases between them. Germline CDR1 and CDR2: SQVTM and ANQGSEA.

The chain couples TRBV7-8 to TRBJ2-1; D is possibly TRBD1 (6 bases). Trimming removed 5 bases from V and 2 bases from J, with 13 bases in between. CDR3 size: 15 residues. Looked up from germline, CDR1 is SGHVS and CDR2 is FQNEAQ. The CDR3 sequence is CASSETGLTYNEQFF. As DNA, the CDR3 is TGTGCCAGCAGCGAAACAGGGCTTACCTACAATGAGCAGTTCTTC.

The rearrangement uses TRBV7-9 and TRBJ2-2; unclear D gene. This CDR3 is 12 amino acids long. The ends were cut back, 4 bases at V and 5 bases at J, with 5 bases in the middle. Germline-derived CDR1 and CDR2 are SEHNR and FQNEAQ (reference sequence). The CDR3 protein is CASSSSTGELFF. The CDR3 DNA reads TGTGCCAGCAGCTCCTCGACCGGGGAGCTGTTTTTT.

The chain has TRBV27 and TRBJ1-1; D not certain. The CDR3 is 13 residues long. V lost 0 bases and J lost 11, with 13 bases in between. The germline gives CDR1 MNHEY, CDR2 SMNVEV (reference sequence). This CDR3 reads CASSLSHPRLAFF. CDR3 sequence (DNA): TGTGCCAGCAGTTTATCTCATCCCCGGCTGGCTTTCTTT.

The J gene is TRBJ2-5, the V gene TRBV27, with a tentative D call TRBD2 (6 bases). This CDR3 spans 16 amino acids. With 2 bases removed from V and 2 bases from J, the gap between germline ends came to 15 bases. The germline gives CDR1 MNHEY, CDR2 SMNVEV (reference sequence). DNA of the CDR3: TGTGCCAGCAGTTTAGGGGTAGCGGAGCTACAAGAGACCCAGTACTTC. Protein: CASSLGVAELQETQYF.

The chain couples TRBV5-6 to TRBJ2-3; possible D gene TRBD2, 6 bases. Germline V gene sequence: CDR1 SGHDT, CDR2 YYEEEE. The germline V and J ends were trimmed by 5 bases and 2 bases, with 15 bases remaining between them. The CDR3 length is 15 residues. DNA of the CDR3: TGTGCCAGCAGTATGGGGGGACCTTACACAGATACGCAGTATTTT. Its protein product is CASSMGGPYTDTQYF.

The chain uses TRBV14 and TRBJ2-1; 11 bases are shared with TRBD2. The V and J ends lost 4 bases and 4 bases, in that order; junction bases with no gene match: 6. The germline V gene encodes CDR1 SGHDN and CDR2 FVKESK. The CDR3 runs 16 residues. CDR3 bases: TGTGCCAGCAGCCCACCCGGGACTAGCGGATACAATGAGCAGTTCTTC. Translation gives CASSPPGTSGYNEQFF.

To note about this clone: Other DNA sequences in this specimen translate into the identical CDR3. The CDR3 sequence is CASSLAGGPYNEQFF. CDR3 DNA sequence: TGTGCCAGCAGTTTAGCGGGAGGGCCGTACAATGAGCAGTTCTTC. The V gene is TRBV27, the J gene TRBJ2-1, with 9 bases fitting TRBD2. Germline CDR1 is MNHEY and CDR2 is SMNVEV (reference sequence). V lost 2 bases to trimming and J lost 4 bases; unmatched junction nucleotides: 3. The CDR3 length is 15 residues.